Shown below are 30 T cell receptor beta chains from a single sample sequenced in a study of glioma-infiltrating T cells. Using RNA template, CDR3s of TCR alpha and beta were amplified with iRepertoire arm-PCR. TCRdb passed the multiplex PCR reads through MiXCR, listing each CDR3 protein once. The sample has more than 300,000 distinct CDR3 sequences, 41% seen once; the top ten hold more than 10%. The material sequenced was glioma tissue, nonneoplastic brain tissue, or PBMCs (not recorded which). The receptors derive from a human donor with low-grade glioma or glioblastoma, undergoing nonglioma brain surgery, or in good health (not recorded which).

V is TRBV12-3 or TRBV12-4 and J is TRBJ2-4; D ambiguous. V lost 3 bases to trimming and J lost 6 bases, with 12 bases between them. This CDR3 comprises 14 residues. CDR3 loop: CASSLLGTLNIQYF. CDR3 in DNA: TGTGCCAGCAGTTTGTTGGGCACTTTAAACATTCAGTACTTC.

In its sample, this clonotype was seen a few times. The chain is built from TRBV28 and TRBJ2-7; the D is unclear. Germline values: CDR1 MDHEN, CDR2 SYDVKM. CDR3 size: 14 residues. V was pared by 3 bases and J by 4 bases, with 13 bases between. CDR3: CASSFSLDRYEQYF. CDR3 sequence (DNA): TGTGCCAGCAGTTTCTCCCTAGATCGGTACGAGCAGTACTTC.

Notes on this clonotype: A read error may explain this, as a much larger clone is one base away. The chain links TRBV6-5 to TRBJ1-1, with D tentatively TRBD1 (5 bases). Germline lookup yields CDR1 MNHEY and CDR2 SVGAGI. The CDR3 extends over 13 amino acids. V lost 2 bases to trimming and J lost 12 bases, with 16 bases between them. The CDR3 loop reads CASSYAGGRASFF. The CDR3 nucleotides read TGTGCCAGCAGTTACGCGGGGGGACGAGCTTCTTTCTTT.

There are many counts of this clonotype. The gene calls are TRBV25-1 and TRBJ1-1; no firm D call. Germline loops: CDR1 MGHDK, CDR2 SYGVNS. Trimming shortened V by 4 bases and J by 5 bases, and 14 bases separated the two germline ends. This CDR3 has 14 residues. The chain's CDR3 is CASSAPGRSTEAFF. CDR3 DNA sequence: TGTGCCAGCAGTGCCCCCGGGAGGTCAACTGAAGCTTTCTTT.

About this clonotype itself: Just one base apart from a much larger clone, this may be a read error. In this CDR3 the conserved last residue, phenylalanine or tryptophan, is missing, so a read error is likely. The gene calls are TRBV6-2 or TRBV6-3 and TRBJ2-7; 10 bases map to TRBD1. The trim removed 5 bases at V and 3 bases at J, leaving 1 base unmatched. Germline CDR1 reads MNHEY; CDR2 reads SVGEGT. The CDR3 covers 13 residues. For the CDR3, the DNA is TGTGCCAGCAGTAGGGACAGGGGCTACGAGCAGTACCTC. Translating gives CASSRDRGYEQYL.

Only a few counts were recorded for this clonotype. The CDR3 reads CASSPPIGNQPQHF. DNA of the CDR3: TGTGCCAGCAGTCCCCCCATAGGCAATCAGCCCCAGCATTTT. The chain carries TRBV28 and TRBJ1-5, with D hard to call. This CDR3 has 14 residues. Germline lookup yields CDR1 MDHEN and CDR2 SYDVKM. V dropped 5 bases and J dropped 2 bases, with 10 bases sitting between them.

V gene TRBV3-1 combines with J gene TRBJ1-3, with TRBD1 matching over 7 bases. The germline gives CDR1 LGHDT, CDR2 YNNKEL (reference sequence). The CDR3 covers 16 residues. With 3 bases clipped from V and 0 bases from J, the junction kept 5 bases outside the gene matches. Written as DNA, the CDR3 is TGTGCCAGCAGCCACCCGGGACAGTCCTCTGGAAACACCATATATTTT. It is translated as CASSHPGQSSGNTIYF. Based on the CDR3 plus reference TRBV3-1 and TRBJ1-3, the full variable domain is DTAVSQTPKYLVTQMGNDKSIKCEQNLGHDTMYWYKQDSKKFLKIMFSYNNKELIINETVPNRFSPKSPDKAHLNLHINSLELGDSAVYFCASSHPGQSSGNTIYFGEGSWLTVV.

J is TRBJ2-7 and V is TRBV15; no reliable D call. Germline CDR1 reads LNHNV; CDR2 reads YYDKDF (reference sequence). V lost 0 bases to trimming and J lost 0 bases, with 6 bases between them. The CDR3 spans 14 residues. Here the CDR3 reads CATSREAPSYEQYF. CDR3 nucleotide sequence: TGTGCCACCAGCAGAGAGGCTCCCTCCTACGAGCAGTACTTC.

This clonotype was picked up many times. CDR3: CSVPPASTDTQYF. The CDR3 region has the DNA TGCAGTGTCCCGCCAGCTTCCACAGATACGCAGTATTTT. The chain employs TRBV20-1 and TRBJ2-3; D is unresolved. CDR1 and CDR2 (germline): DFQATT, SNEGSKA (reference sequence). With 7 bases removed from V and 2 bases from J, the gap between germline ends came to 13 bases. The CDR3 runs 13 residues.

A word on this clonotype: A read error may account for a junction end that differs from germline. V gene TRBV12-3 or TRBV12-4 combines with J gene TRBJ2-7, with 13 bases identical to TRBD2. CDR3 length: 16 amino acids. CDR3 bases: TGTGCCGGCAGTTTAGCCTTGGGACTAGCGGGGTACGAGCAGTACTTC. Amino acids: CAGSLALGLAGYEQYF.

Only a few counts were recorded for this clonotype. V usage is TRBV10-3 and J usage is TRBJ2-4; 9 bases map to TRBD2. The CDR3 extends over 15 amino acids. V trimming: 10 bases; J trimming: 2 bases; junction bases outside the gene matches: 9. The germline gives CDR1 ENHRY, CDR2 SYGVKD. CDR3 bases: TGTGCCACCATAGCGGGAGCGCCTACCAAAAACATTCAGTACTTC. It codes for CATIAGAPTKNIQYF.

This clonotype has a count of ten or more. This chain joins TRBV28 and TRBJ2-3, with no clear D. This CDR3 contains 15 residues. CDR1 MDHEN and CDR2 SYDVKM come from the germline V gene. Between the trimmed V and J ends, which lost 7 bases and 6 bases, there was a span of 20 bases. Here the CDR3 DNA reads TGTGCCAGCACCTCTGCTAGTTCTCCTGGGGATACGCAGTATTTT. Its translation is CASTSASSPGDTQYF.

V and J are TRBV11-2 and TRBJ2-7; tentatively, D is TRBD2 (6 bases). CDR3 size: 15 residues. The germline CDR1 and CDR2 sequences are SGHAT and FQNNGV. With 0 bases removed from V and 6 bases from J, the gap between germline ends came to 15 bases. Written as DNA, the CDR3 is TGTGCCAGCAGCTTAGAAATAGGGCAGGGAGGCGAGCAGTACTTC. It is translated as CASSLEIGQGGEQYF.

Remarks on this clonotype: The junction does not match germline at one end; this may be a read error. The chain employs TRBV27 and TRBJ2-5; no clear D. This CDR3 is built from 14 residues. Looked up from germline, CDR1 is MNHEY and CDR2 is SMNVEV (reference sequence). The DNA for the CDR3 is TGTGCCACCAGTGATCGGACGGTCCAAGAGACCCAGCACTTC. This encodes CATSDRTVQETQHF.

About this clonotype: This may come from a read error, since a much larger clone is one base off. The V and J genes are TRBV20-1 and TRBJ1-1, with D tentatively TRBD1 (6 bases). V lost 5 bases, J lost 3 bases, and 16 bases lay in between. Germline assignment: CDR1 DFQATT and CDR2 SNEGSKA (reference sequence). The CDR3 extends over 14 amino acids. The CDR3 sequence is CSAGKVEGDTEAFF. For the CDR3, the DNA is TGCAGTGCTGGAAAGGTCGAGGGGGACACTGAAGCTTTCTTT.

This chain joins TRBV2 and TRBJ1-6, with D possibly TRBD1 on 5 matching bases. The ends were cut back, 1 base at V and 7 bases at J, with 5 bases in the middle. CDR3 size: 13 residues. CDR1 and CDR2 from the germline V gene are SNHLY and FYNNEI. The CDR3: CASSEEGNSPLHF. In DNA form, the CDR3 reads TGTGCCAGCAGTGAAGAGGGGAATTCACCCCTCCACTTT.

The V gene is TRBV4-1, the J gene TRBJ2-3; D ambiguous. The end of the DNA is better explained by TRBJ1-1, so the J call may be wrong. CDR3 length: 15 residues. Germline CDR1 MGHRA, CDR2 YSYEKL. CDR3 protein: CASSQGWTKNTEAFF. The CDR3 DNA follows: TGCGCCAGCAGCCAAGGTTGGACGAAGAACACTGAAGCTTTCTTT.

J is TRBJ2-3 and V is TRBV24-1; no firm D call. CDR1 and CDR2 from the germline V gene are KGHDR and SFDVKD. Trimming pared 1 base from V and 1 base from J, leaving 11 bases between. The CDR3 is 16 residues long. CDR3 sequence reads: CATSDLDTRGTDTQYF. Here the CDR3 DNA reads TGTGCCACCAGTGATTTAGATACTCGTGGCACAGATACGCAGTATTTT.

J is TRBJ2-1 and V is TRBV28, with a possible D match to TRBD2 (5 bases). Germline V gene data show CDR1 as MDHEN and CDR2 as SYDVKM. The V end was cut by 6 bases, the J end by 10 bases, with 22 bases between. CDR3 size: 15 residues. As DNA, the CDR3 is TGTGCCAGCAGCCCCTTTTCGACGGACTCCTACGAGCAGTTCTTC. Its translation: CASSPFSTDSYEQFF.

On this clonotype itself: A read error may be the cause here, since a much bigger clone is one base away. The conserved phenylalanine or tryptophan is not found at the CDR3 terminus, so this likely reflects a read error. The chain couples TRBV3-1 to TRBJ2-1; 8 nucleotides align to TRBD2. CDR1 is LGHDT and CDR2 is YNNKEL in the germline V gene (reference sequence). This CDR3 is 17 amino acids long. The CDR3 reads CASSQELAGSYYNEQFS. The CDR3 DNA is TGCGCCAGCAGCCAAGAATTAGCGGGATCTTATTACAATGAGCAGTTCTCC.

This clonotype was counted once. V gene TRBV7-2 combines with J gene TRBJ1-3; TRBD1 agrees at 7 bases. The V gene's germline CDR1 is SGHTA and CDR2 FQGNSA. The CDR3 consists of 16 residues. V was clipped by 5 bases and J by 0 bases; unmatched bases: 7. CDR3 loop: CASSDLRGFSGNTIYF. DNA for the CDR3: TGTGCCAGCAGCGACCTCAGGGGGTTCTCTGGAAACACCATATATTTT.

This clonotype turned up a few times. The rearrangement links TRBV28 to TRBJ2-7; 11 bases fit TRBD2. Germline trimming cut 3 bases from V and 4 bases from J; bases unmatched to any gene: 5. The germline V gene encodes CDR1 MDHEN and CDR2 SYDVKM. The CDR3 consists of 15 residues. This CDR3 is CASSFHLAGGYEQYF. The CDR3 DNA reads TGTGCCAGCAGTTTCCATCTAGCGGGAGGTTACGAGCAGTACTTC.

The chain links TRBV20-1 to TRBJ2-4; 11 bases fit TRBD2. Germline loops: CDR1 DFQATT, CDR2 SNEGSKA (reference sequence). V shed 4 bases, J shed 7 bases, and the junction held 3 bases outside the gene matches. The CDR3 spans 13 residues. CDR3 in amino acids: CSAISSGGNIQYF. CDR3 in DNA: TGCAGTGCTATATCTAGCGGGGGGAACATTCAGTACTTC.

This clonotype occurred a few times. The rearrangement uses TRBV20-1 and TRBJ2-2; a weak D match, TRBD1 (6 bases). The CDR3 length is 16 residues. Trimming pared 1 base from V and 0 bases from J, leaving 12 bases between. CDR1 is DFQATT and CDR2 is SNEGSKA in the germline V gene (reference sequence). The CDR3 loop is CSARALQGPNTGELFF. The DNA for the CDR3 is TGCAGTGCTAGAGCCTTACAGGGACCGAACACCGGGGAGCTGTTTTTT.

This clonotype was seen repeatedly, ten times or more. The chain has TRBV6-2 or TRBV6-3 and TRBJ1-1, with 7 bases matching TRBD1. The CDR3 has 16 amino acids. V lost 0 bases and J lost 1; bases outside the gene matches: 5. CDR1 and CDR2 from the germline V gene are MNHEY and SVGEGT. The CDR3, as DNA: TGTGCCAGCAGTTACTCGCTACGACAGGGGAACACTGAAGCTTTCTTT. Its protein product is CASSYSLRQGNTEAFF.

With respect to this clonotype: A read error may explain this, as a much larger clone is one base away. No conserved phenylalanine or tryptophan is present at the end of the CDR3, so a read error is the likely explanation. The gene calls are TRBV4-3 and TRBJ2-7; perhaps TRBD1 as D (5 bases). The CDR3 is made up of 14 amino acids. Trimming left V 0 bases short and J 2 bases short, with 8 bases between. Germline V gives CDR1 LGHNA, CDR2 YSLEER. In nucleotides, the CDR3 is TGCGCCAGCAGCCAAGATGTGGACACCTACGAGCAGTACTCC. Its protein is CASSQDVDTYEQYS.

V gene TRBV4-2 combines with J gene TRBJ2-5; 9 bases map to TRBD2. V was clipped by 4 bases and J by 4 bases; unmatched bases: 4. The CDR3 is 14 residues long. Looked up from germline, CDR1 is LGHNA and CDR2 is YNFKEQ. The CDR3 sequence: CASSPSGRSETQYF. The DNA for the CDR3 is TGTGCCAGCAGCCCCAGCGGGAGGTCAGAGACCCAGTACTTC.

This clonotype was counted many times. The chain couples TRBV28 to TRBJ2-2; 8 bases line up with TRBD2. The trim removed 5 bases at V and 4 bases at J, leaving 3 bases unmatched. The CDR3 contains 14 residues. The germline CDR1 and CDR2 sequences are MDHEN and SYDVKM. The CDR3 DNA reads TGTGCCAGCAGTACTAGCGGTTCCACCGGGGAGCTGTTTTTT. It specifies CASSTSGSTGELFF.

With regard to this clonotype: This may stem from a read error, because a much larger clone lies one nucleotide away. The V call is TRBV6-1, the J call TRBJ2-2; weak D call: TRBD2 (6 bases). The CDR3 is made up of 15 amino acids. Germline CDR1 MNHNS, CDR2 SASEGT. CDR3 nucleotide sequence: TGTGCCAGCGCCTCTTCCCCAGCGAACACCGGGGGGCTGTTTTTT. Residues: CASASSPANTGGLFF.

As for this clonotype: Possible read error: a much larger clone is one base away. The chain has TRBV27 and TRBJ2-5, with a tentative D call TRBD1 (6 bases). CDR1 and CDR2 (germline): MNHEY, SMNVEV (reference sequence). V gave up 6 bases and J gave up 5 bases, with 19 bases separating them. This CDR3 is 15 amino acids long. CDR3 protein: CASSSGQQGSETQYF. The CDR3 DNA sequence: TGTGCCAGCAGCTCGGGACAACAAGGTTCGGAGACCCAGTACTTC.